This T cell receptor beta chain was captured by sequencing in a study of shared T cell receptors in the human thymus. Sequencing used immunoSEQ multiplex PCR; TCRdb keeps in-frame clones, though not all of them. In the table there are approximately 580,000 clones, about 80% of which are singletons. CDR1 and CDR2 (germline): MDHEN, SYDVKM. Trimming took off 3 bases at V and 3 bases at J, with 18 bases between the two ends. This CDR3 region has 17 residues. Separately, the same data were catalogued under a study of human thymus T cells. That paper notes: Immunologically healthy infants in Finland undergoing congenital heart defect surgery were the donors. Thymic and blood repertoires appeared to display a bias in their usage of V and J genes. Related reports documented highly overlapping thymic repertoires among unrelated individuals.

The V and J genes are TRBV28 and TRBJ1-5, with D possibly TRBD1 on 6 matching bases. The receptor's source is a boy under two years old with a congenital heart defect. Input material: thymocytes. The CDR3 sequence: CASSLKMCDRPNQPQHF. The CDR3, as DNA: TGTGCCAGCAGTTTGAAGATGTGTGACAGGCCCAATCAGCCCCAGCATTTT.